This TCR beta chain comes out of a study of cytomegalovirus exposure and HLA in healthy donors. General study points: The investigators catalogued 150 to 200 TCR beta chains as cytomegalovirus-associated.

About this clone: The antigen remains unidentified.

The PCR contained 60 Vbeta and 13 Jbeta primers. TCRdb keeps only in-frame clones here, not all; method: immunoSEQ multiplex PCR. The repertoire holds approximately 100,000 clones, with approximately 80% as singletons. Looked up from germline, CDR1 is MNHEY and CDR2 is SMNVEV (reference sequence). Trimming cost V 10 bases and J 3 bases, with 19 bases left between them. The CDR3 length is 14 residues. The rearrangement uses TRBV27 and TRBJ2-7; tentative D call: TRBD1 (6 bases). The sequencing input was PBMCs. The clonotype was recovered from a man aged 55 to 70 in good health and CMV-seronegative. The CDR3 is CATMGHKGNYEQYF. For the CDR3, the DNA is TGTGCCACCATGGGACACAAGGGGAACTACGAGCAGTACTTC.